This T cell receptor (beta chain) was captured in a study of T cells in Graves' hyperthyroidism and ophthalmopathy. This clonotype appeared many times. Amplification of TCR beta CDR3 regions was performed using RNA transcripts as template. Initially, a first-round RT-PCR of the TCR CDR3 employed the HTBI primer set. TCRdb processed the multiplex PCR reads anew with MiXCR; each CDR3 protein has one entry. The sample lists some 380,000 distinct CDR3 sequences; about 13% were seen once. The CDR3 runs 15 residues. The V end lost 0 bases, the J end lost 4 bases, and 12 bases lay between the germline ends. Looked up from germline, CDR1 is MNHNY and CDR2 is SVGAGI (reference sequence).

V usage is TRBV6-6 and J usage is TRBJ1-2; D call uncertain. The origin of this receptor is a man aged 25-45 years with Graves' hyperthyroidism that later progressed to Graves' ophthalmopathy. Input material: blood. DNA for the CDR3: TGTGCCAGCAGTTACTCGAGAGGGCATACCTATGGCTACACCTTC. Translating gives CASSYSRGHTYGYTF.